One sample yielded the 18 T cell receptor beta chains listed below, sequenced in a study of T cell responses to AZD1222 COVID-19 vaccine. Here immunoSEQ multiplex PCR was the method, and the copy in TCRdb shows in-frame clones only, minus some. Here the sample spans approximately 140,000 clones, roughly 94% being singletons. Material: peripheral blood, obtained on day 0 of AZD1222 vaccination. All receptors come from an adult in good health.

The chain links TRBV12-5 to TRBJ1-5, with D hard to call. There are 12 residues in the CDR3. Germline CDR1 LGHNT, CDR2 FRNRAP. V was clipped by 1 base and J by 7 bases, with 5 bases between them. The CDR3 DNA follows: TGTGCTAGTGGTTTGGATATGCAGCCCCAGCATTTT. Its translation: CASGLDMQPQHF.

The gene calls are TRBV29-1 and TRBJ1-2; the D gene is possibly TRBD1 (5 bases). Germline assignment: CDR1 SQVTM and CDR2 ANQGSEA. Trimming shortened V by 6 bases and J by 7 bases, and 18 bases separated the two germline ends. The CDR3 loop spans 13 amino acids. CDR3 sequence reads: CSVELTELIGYTF. CDR3 DNA: TGCAGCGTAGAGTTGACAGAGCTCATTGGCTACACCTTC.

This clone came up once. The chain employs TRBV4-1 and TRBJ2-2; possible D gene TRBD2, 5 bases. V gave up 4 bases and J gave up 1 base, with 13 bases separating them. The CDR3 totals 16 residues. Germline V gives CDR1 MGHRA, CDR2 YSYEKL. Here the CDR3 DNA reads TGCGCCAGCAGCCTAAACTCAGGACTGAACACCGGGGAGCTGTTTTTT. Encoded protein: CASSLNSGLNTGELFF.

The CDR3 sequence: CASMATRSSYNSPLHF. The CDR3 region has the DNA TGTGCCAGCATGGCAACCCGGAGCTCCTATAATTCACCCCTCCACTTT. This chain connects TRBV2 to TRBJ1-6; D call uncertain. The CDR3 is 16 amino acids. V lost 7 bases and J 0 bases, leaving 13 bases between the germline ends. Germline V lookup: CDR1 SNHLY, CDR2 FYNNEI.

The chain is built from TRBV12-5 and TRBJ1-5; D not resolved. V gave up 1 base and J gave up 5 bases, with 6 bases separating them. Germline assignment: CDR1 LGHNT and CDR2 FRNRAP. The CDR3 covers 13 residues. In DNA, the CDR3 is TGTGCTAGTGGTTTGGAACAGTATCAGCCCCAGCATTTT. Protein sequence: CASGLEQYQPQHF.

The chain couples TRBV3-1 (or the pseudogene TRBV3-2) to TRBJ2-1; D is perhaps TRBD2 (6 bases). The germline gives CDR1 LGHDT, CDR2 YNNKEL (reference sequence). V was clipped by 4 bases and J by 5 bases, with 9 bases between them. This CDR3 spans 13 amino acids. CDR3 region: CASSRSGNNEQFF. CDR3 nucleotides: TGTGCCAGCAGCCGTAGCGGCAACAATGAGCAGTTCTTC.

The chain is built from TRBV4-2 and TRBJ1-1, with D tentatively TRBD1 (5 bases). V shed 1 base and J shed 1 base, with 10 bases lying between them. Germline assignment: CDR1 LGHNA and CDR2 YNFKEQ. The CDR3 contains 15 residues. This CDR3 reads CASSQVGRGNTEAFF. DNA of the CDR3: TGTGCCAGCAGCCAAGTGGGACGAGGGAACACTGAAGCTTTCTTT.

This chain joins TRBV19 and TRBJ1-2; TRBD1 might be the D (5 bases). The length of the CDR3 is 14 residues. Germline CDR1 reads LNHDA; CDR2 reads SQIVND (reference sequence). Deletions cut 5 bases from V and 8 bases from J, with 18 bases between. CDR3 DNA sequence: TGTGCCAGTAGTCAACAGGCCCCGATTGCGGGCTACACCTTC. It yields the protein CASSQQAPIAGYTF.

This clone was seen more than once but under ten times. The chain combines TRBV6-4 with TRBJ1-6; unclear D gene. CDR3 length equals 13 residues. Germline CDR1 and CDR2: MRHNA and SNTAGT. V dropped 2 bases and J dropped 7 bases, with 6 bases sitting between them. Here the CDR3 reads CASSDTSNSPLHF. For the CDR3, the DNA is TGTGCCAGCAGTGACACCTCCAATTCACCCCTCCACTTT.

The V call is TRBV19, the J call TRBJ2-3; D uncertain. V was shortened by 2 bases and J by 7 bases, with 7 bases between the two germline ends. Germline CDR1 is LNHDA and CDR2 is SQIVND (reference sequence). This CDR3 is built from 12 residues. The CDR3 is CASSIWGNTQYF. For the CDR3, the DNA is TGTGCCAGTAGTATATGGGGAAATACGCAGTATTTT. The full variable domain, rest sourced from reference TRBV19 and TRBJ2-3, is DGGITQSPKYLFRKEGQNVTLSCEQNLNHDAMYWYRQDPGQGLRLIYYSQIVNDFQKGDIAEGYSVSREKKESFPLTVTSAQKNPTAFYLCASSIWGNTQYFGPGTRLTVL.

This clone was counted a single time. V is TRBV3-1 (or the pseudogene TRBV3-2) and J is TRBJ1-2; possibly TRBD1 for D (5 bases). Deletions cut 0 bases from V and 4 bases from J, with 12 bases between. In germline, CDR1 is LGHDT, CDR2 YNNKEL (reference sequence). The CDR3 consists of 15 residues. This chain's CDR3 is CASSQDNNGGYGYTF. In nucleotides, the CDR3 is TGTGCCAGCAGCCAAGACAACAATGGGGGCTATGGCTACACCTTC.

The V gene is TRBV19, the J gene TRBJ2-7; 7 bases agree with TRBD2. Germline V gene sequence: CDR1 LNHDA, CDR2 SQIVND (reference sequence). V shed 3 bases, J shed 4 bases, and the junction held 3 bases outside the gene matches. The CDR3 runs to 13 residues. The CDR3 region is CASSMGSGYEQYV. DNA of the CDR3: TGTGCCAGTAGTATGGGTAGCGGGTACGAGCAGTACGTC.

This rearrangement joins TRBV2 to TRBJ2-7; D gene ambiguous. CDR3 size: 10 residues. Germline V CDR1 and CDR2: SNHLY, FYNNEI. Trimming pared 1 base from V and 9 bases from J, leaving 4 bases between. CDR3 region: CASSEVSQYV. The CDR3 nucleotides read TGTGCCAGCAGTGAAGTGTCGCAGTACGTC.

The chain couples TRBV9 to TRBJ2-1; D possibly corresponds to TRBD1 (6 bases). Germline values: CDR1 SGDLS, CDR2 YYNGEE. The V end was cut by 5 bases, the J end by 4 bases, with 10 bases between. The CDR3 has 13 amino acids. CDR3 DNA sequence: TGTGCCAGCAGAGCCGGACAGTACAATGAGCAGTTCTTC. Residues: CASRAGQYNEQFF.

The rearrangement links TRBV5-5 to TRBJ1-2; D is unclear. Germline V lookup: CDR1 SGHKS, CDR2 YYEKEE (reference sequence). V dropped 1 base and J dropped 6 bases, with 16 bases sitting between them. CDR3 length equals 15 residues. Here the CDR3 DNA reads TGTGCCAGCAGCTTGCTGAGATTCCAGCAAGATGGCTACACCTTC. It translates to CASSLLRFQQDGYTF.

This chain joins TRBV28 and TRBJ1-4; D might be TRBD1 (5 bases). In germline, CDR1 is MDHEN, CDR2 SYDVKM. Trimming pared 6 bases from V and 5 bases from J, leaving 13 bases between. The CDR3 runs to 14 residues. For the CDR3, the DNA is TGTGCCAGCAGACCCCGGGACCTCAATGAAAAACTGTTTTTT. This sequence encodes CASRPRDLNEKLFF. Combining the CDR3 with reference TRBV28 and TRBJ1-4 gives the whole variable domain DVKVTQSSRYLVKRTGEKVFLECVQDMDHENMFWYRQDPGLGLRLIYFSYDVKMKEKGDIPEGYSVSREKKERFSLILESASTNQTSMYLCASRPRDLNEKLFFGSGTQLSVL.

The rearrangement uses TRBV2 and TRBJ1-1; 8 bases align to TRBD1. The V segment lost 5 bases and the J segment 5 bases; nucleotides outside the gene matches: 4. Germline values: CDR1 SNHLY, CDR2 FYNNEI. This CDR3 is 13 amino acids long. CDR3 in amino acids: CASSPDRVTEAFF. CDR3 nucleotides: TGTGCCAGCAGTCCGGACAGGGTTACTGAAGCTTTCTTT.

The V gene is TRBV2, the J gene TRBJ1-2, with D perhaps TRBD1 (5 bases). Germline CDR1 is SNHLY and CDR2 is FYNNEI. V was clipped by 8 bases and J by 4 bases, with 14 bases between them. This CDR3 is built from 13 residues. CDR3 sequence: CASGKTGIYGYTF. The CDR3 nucleotides read TGTGCCAGCGGAAAAACAGGAATCTATGGCTACACCTTC.